This T cell receptor (beta chain) was identified during a study of blood T cell repertoires in COVID-19. As for the study in general: Acute and convalescent COVID-19 specimens originated in the United States, Italy and Spain. Sample material is recorded as cDNA or gDNA derived from T cells, B-cell-depleted T cells, or PBMCs.

The CDR3 runs to 15 residues. Trimming removed 4 bases at V and 4 bases at J, with 16 bases between. The germline V gene has CDR1 MGHRA and CDR2 YSYEKL. Authors' processing steps: Quantification of nucleated cells was approximated via reference gene primer amplification. Measured with immunoSEQ multiplex PCR; TCRdb has only the in-frame clones, and not every one. That table is the source of V, J and clone size, and D and trimming were worked out from the DNA. The sample holds about 170,000 clones, 88% seen once. The genes are TRBV4-1 and TRBJ1-2, with a weak D call TRBD1 (6 bases). The clonotype comes from a man aged 50-60 years who had recovered from COVID-19. Sequenced sample: peripheral blood. CDR3: CASSPTAGQRYGYTF. CDR3 coding DNA: TGCGCCAGCAGCCCTACCGCTGGACAGCGCTATGGCTACACCTTC.